The 30 T cell receptor beta chains in this list originate from one sample, sequenced in a study of T cells in Graves' hyperthyroidism and ophthalmopathy. What was amplified from RNA transcripts were TCR beta CDR3 regions. HTBI primers drove first-round RT-PCR of the TCR CDR3. TCRdb re-derived calls from the multiplex PCR reads in MiXCR, one entry per CDR3 protein. The sample holds roughly 640,000 distinct CDR3 sequences; around 15% are singletons and the top ten take roughly 3.5%. The sample comprised blood. The source is a woman aged 40 to 49 with Graves' ophthalmopathy.

This clonotype occurred a few times. CDR3 nucleotide sequence: TGTGCCAGCAGCTCTCTAGCGGGAACCACTTACGAGCAGTACTTC. Encoded protein: CASSSLAGTTYEQYF. The chain is built from TRBV7-9 and TRBJ2-7; 9 nucleotides match TRBD2. This CDR3 is 15 amino acids long. The germline CDR1 and CDR2 sequences are SEHNR and FQNEAQ (reference sequence). V lost 4 bases, J lost 4 bases, and 8 bases stayed unmatched.

The chain joins TRBV27 to TRBJ1-2; 7 bases are shared with TRBD1. The junction had 23 bases not matched to a gene; V was cut back by 8 bases and J by 8 bases. Germline loops: CDR1 MNHEY, CDR2 SMNVEV (reference sequence). The CDR3 is 17 amino acids. The CDR3 region is CASCRLSTGLVEWGYTF. CDR3 in DNA: TGTGCCAGCTGTCGCCTATCGACAGGGCTAGTTGAGTGGGGCTACACCTTC.

The rearrangement uses TRBV29-1 and TRBJ1-1, with D possibly TRBD1 on 5 matching bases. V lost 6 bases and J 0 bases, leaving 11 bases between the germline ends. The germline CDR1 and CDR2 sequences are SQVTM and ANQGSEA. The CDR3 has 13 residues. The CDR3 region has the DNA TGCAGCGTCGTCCAGGGCATGAACACTGAAGCTTTCTTT. Translation: CSVVQGMNTEAFF. Based on the CDR3 plus reference TRBV29-1 and TRBJ1-1, the full variable domain is SAVISQKPSRDICQRGTSLTIQCQVDSQVTMMFWYRQQPGQSLTLIATANQGSEATYESGFVIDKFPISRPNLTFSTLTVSNMSPEDSSIYLCSVVQGMNTEAFFGQGTRLTVV.

The genes are TRBV7-2 and TRBJ2-7; D is unresolved. The V and J ends lost 5 bases and 7 bases respectively, with 18 bases between them. Germline assignment: CDR1 SGHTA and CDR2 FQGNSA. The CDR3 extends over 14 amino acids. Here the CDR3 DNA reads TGTGCCAGCAGCCTCTCCCGGGCCAACCGAGAGCAGTACTTC. Its translation: CASSLSRANREQYF. The full variable domain, rest sourced from reference TRBV7-2 and TRBJ2-7, is GAGVSQSPSNKVTEKGKDVELRCDPISGHTALYWYRQSLGQGLEFLIYFQGNSAPDKSGLPSDRFSAERTGGSVSTLTIQRTQQEDSAVYLCASSLSRANREQYFGPGTRLTVT.

The chain carries TRBV20-1 and TRBJ1-1, with TRBD1 as a possible D gene (5 bases). V lost 4 bases, J lost 1 base, and 10 bases lay in between. Germline-derived CDR1 and CDR2 are DFQATT and SNEGSKA (reference sequence). The CDR3 is 13 residues long. The CDR3 reads CSATPGQNTEAFF. The CDR3 nucleotides read TGCAGTGCTACCCCCGGACAGAACACTGAAGCTTTCTTT.

The sample holds many counts of this clonotype. The rearrangement links TRBV18 to TRBJ2-7; TRBD2 agrees at 7 bases. In germline, CDR1 is KGHSH, CDR2 LQKENI. V gave up 3 bases and J gave up 3 bases; unmatched junction bases: 11. The CDR3 consists of 16 residues. The CDR3 DNA reads TGTGCCAGCTCACCTTCCCACGGGACTACCTTCTACGAGCAGTACTTC. The encoded protein is CASSPSHGTTFYEQYF. Combining the CDR3 with reference TRBV18 and TRBJ2-7 gives the whole variable domain NAGVMQNPRHLVRRRGQEARLRCSPMKGHSHVYWYRQLPEEGLKFMVYLQKENIIDESGMPKERFSAEFPKEGPSILRIQQVVRGDSAAYFCASSPSHGTTFYEQYFGPGTRLTVT.

The gene calls are TRBV6-1 and TRBJ1-4; no firm D call. CDR3 size: 14 residues. Germline V lookup: CDR1 MNHNS, CDR2 SASEGT. The germline V and J ends were trimmed by 8 bases and 0 bases, with 10 bases remaining between them. The CDR3, as DNA: TGTGCCAGCCGGATTGGGGCAACTAATGAAAAACTGTTTTTT. Translating gives CASRIGATNEKLFF.

This clonotype was recorded at least ten times. This chain links TRBV12-3 or TRBV12-4 with TRBJ2-4; the match to TRBD2 covers 8 bases. The CDR3 consists of 17 residues. V gave up 3 bases and J gave up 2 bases; unmatched junction bases: 9. CDR3 coding DNA: TGTGCCAGCAGTTTTGCGGGGGGCGGGAGAACCAAAAACATTCAGTACTTC. Translating gives CASSFAGGGRTKNIQYF.

As for this clonotype: A clone one base away is much larger, so this may be a read error. V gene TRBV11-2 combines with J gene TRBJ1-1; D might be TRBD1 (6 bases). Germline V gene lookup returns CDR1 SGHAT and CDR2 FQNNGV. The V gene lost 3 bases and the J gene lost 6 bases, with 14 bases spanning the gap. The length of the CDR3 is 14 residues. CDR3 residues: CASSLGGWKPEAFF. The CDR3 region has the DNA TGTGCCAGCAGCTTGGGGGGCTGGAAACCTGAAGCTTTCTTT.

This clonotype was recorded many times. This rearrangement joins TRBV5-1 to TRBJ1-5, with unresolved D. Per germline, CDR1 SGHRS and CDR2 YFSETQ. V was pared by 2 bases and J by 5 bases, with 8 bases between. This CDR3 is 13 amino acids long. CDR3 region: CASSFGGDQPQHF. CDR3 DNA sequence: TGCGCCAGCAGCTTCGGCGGAGATCAGCCCCAGCATTTT.

This chain links TRBV5-1 with TRBJ2-3, with 8 bases lining up with TRBD1. This CDR3 comprises 12 residues. Germline assignment: CDR1 SGHRS and CDR2 YFSETQ. V shed 8 bases, J shed 2 bases, and the junction held 1 base outside the gene matches. CDR3 protein: CARDRATDTQYF. DNA of the CDR3: TGCGCCAGGGACAGGGCCACAGATACGCAGTATTTT.

The chain has TRBV11-2 and TRBJ2-1; tentative D call: TRBD1 (6 bases). The CDR3 loop spans 16 amino acids. Germline V gives CDR1 SGHAT, CDR2 FQNNGV. Trimming cost V 3 bases and J 0 bases, with 12 bases left between them. The CDR3 loop reads CASSLRTASSYNEQFF. DNA for the CDR3: TGTGCCAGCAGCTTGCGGACAGCTAGCTCCTACAATGAGCAGTTCTTC.

The sample holds many counts of this clonotype. The V and J genes are TRBV18 and TRBJ1-2; D gene uncertain. V shed 6 bases and J shed 0 bases, with 11 bases lying between them. The CDR3 has 14 residues. Per the germline V gene, CDR1 is KGHSH and CDR2 is LQKENI. The DNA of the CDR3 is TGTGCCAGCTCGCCCGAGGGAACTAACTATGGCTACACCTTC. This translates into CASSPEGTNYGYTF.

V and J are TRBV28 and TRBJ2-5; 7 bases are a match to TRBD1. The germline gives CDR1 MDHEN, CDR2 SYDVKM. CDR3 size: 13 residues. The V and J ends lost 6 bases and 4 bases, in that order; junction bases with no gene match: 5. The CDR3 here is CASRQGQLETQYF. CDR3 nucleotides: TGTGCCAGCAGGCAGGGACAGCTAGAGACCCAGTACTTC.

This clonotype was found many times. The chain combines TRBV20-1 with TRBJ2-5, with D unresolved. The CDR3 totals 15 residues. CDR1 and CDR2 from the germline V gene are DFQATT and SNEGSKA (reference sequence). V lost 1 base to trimming and J lost 3 bases, with 15 bases between them. The CDR3 sequence: CSARAPLDGKETQYF. In nucleotides, the CDR3 is TGCAGTGCTAGAGCCCCGTTGGACGGAAAAGAGACCCAGTACTTC.

A few counts support this clonotype. This sequence joins TRBV2 and TRBJ2-1, with D perhaps TRBD1 or TRBD2 (5 bases each). This CDR3 has 12 residues. Germline V gene sequence: CDR1 SNHLY, CDR2 FYNNEI. V was shortened by 6 bases and J by 15 bases, with 18 bases between the two germline ends. The CDR3 nucleotides read TGTGCCAGCAGAGGGACCGCCCAGGTTCGGTTCTTC. It codes for CASRGTAQVRFF.

The genes are TRBV6-1 and TRBJ1-6; TRBD1 matches at 7 bases. Per the germline V gene, CDR1 is MNHNS and CDR2 is SASEGT. J gave up 5 bases and V 7 bases, and 8 bases lay outside the gene matches. This CDR3 contains 15 residues. The CDR3 spells CASKVQGGNNSPLHF. Here the CDR3 DNA reads TGTGCCAGCAAGGTCCAGGGGGGAAATAATTCACCCCTCCACTTT.

Only a few counts were recorded for this clonotype. The rearrangement joins TRBV30 to TRBJ2-1; D is unclear. Germline V gives CDR1 GTSNPN, CDR2 SVGIG (reference sequence). This CDR3 comprises 14 residues. CDR3 coding DNA: TGTGCGATATCGAGCCTCATACCATACAATGAGCAGTTCTTC. Residues: CAISSLIPYNEQFF.

In this sample, this clonotype turned up many times. The V gene is TRBV12-3 or TRBV12-4, the J gene TRBJ2-3; 10 bases fit TRBD2. The CDR3 contains 17 residues. With 5 bases clipped from V and 2 bases from J, the junction kept 10 bases outside the gene matches. The CDR3 loop reads CASSPQGTSAITDTQYF. The CDR3 DNA is TGTGCCAGCAGTCCTCAAGGGACTAGCGCAATCACAGATACGCAGTATTTT.

In its sample, this clonotype was seen many times. The chain couples TRBV28 to TRBJ1-1, with D possibly being TRBD1 (5 bases). CDR1 and CDR2 from the germline V gene are MDHEN and SYDVKM. This CDR3 contains 11 residues. V lost 8 bases, J lost 5 bases, and 9 bases lay in between. The CDR3 reads CASERGTEAFF. The CDR3 DNA is TGTGCCAGCGAGCGGGGGACTGAAGCTTTCTTT.

This clonotype was picked up a small number of times. The chain recombines TRBV20-1 with TRBJ2-4, with D perhaps TRBD2 (5 bases). Germline V CDR1 and CDR2: DFQATT, SNEGSKA (reference sequence). V lost 4 bases and J 0 bases, leaving 13 bases between the germline ends. This CDR3 is 15 amino acids long. The CDR3 sequence is CSANRGDLAKNIQYF. The CDR3 DNA reads as TGCAGTGCTAACCGGGGAGATCTAGCCAAAAACATTCAGTACTTC.

This clonotype was recorded many times. The chain is built from TRBV15 and TRBJ2-1; D may be TRBD2 (6 bases). CDR3 length equals 16 residues. V gave up 1 base and J gave up 5 bases, with 15 bases separating them. The V gene's germline CDR1 is LNHNV and CDR2 YYDKDF (reference sequence). CDR3 amino acids: CATSRVGGAVNNEQFF. Here the CDR3 DNA reads TGTGCCACCAGCAGAGTTGGAGGGGCTGTCAACAATGAGCAGTTCTTC.

V usage is TRBV11-2 and J usage is TRBJ2-3; the match to TRBD2 covers 8 bases. This CDR3 spans 13 amino acids. Germline V gene lookup returns CDR1 SGHAT and CDR2 FQNNGV. J gave up 9 bases and V 5 bases, and 7 bases lay outside the gene matches. The CDR3 is CASSPGTSDTQYF. CDR3 nucleotide sequence: TGTGCCAGCAGCCCCGGGACTAGTGACACGCAGTATTTT.

This clonotype came up a few times. CDR3 sequence reads: CASSSSGTGGVNIQYF. CDR3 in DNA: TGTGCCAGCAGCTCTTCCGGGACAGGGGGCGTGAACATTCAGTACTTC. V and J are TRBV7-2 and TRBJ2-4, with 12 bases that match TRBD1. This CDR3 is built from 16 residues. V shed 4 bases and J 7 bases; nucleotides not matched to a gene: 8. Germline lookup yields CDR1 SGHTA and CDR2 FQGNSA.

CDR3 sequence (DNA): TGTGCCAGCAGTGCCCGGTTAGCGGGAGTTCATGAGCAGTTCTTC. Protein sequence: CASSARLAGVHEQFF. The chain uses TRBV28 and TRBJ2-1, with 9 bases fitting TRBD2. This CDR3 contains 15 residues. The germline CDR1 and CDR2 sequences are MDHEN and SYDVKM. The V and J ends lost 5 bases and 8 bases, in that order; junction bases with no gene match: 10. The full variable domain, with the rest looked up from reference TRBV28 and TRBJ2-1, is DVKVTQSSRYLVKRTGEKVFLECVQDMDHENMFWYRQDPGLGLRLIYFSYDVKMKEKGDIPEGYSVSREKKERFSLILESASTNQTSMYLCASSARLAGVHEQFFGPGTRLTVL.

The sample holds a few counts of this clonotype. The chain uses TRBV5-1 and TRBJ2-5; D is unresolved. Trimming took 7 bases from V and 2 from J, leaving 9 bases between them. Germline assignment: CDR1 SGHRS and CDR2 YFSETQ. The CDR3 totals 12 residues. The CDR3 DNA is TGCGCCAGCGGTCGGCCGCAAGAGACCCAGTACTTC. It is translated as CASGRPQETQYF.

Ten or more counts support this clonotype. V and J are TRBV7-2 and TRBJ2-7; D possibly uses TRBD1 or TRBD2 (6 bases each). This CDR3 is 15 amino acids long. Trimming shortened V by 2 bases and J by 4 bases, and 15 bases separated the two germline ends. Germline CDR1 is SGHTA and CDR2 is FQGNSA. The CDR3 sequence: CASSLRHGGLYEQYF. The DNA for the CDR3 is TGTGCCAGCAGCTTACGCCATGGGGGGCTTTACGAGCAGTACTTC. The complete variable domain, with remaining parts taken from reference TRBV7-2 and TRBJ2-7, reads GAGVSQSPSNKVTEKGKDVELRCDPISGHTALYWYRQSLGQGLEFLIYFQGNSAPDKSGLPSDRFSAERTGGSVSTLTIQRTQQEDSAVYLCASSLRHGGLYEQYFGPGTRLTVT.

This chain links TRBV5-1 with TRBJ1-1; 10 bases match TRBD1. Germline assignment: CDR1 SGHRS and CDR2 YFSETQ. V trimming: 4 bases; J trimming: 7 bases; junction bases outside the gene matches: 13. CDR3 length: 16 amino acids. CDR3 loop: CASSPGAGTGEIEAFF. The CDR3 DNA follows: TGCGCCAGCAGCCCAGGGGCCGGGACAGGGGAGATTGAAGCTTTCTTT.

About this clonotype itself: The junction departs from germline at one end; a sequencing error may be responsible. This sequence joins TRBV30 and TRBJ2-7, with TRBD1 matching 7 bases. In germline, CDR1 is GTSNPN, CDR2 SVGIG (reference sequence). This CDR3 is built from 11 residues. The CDR3 sequence is CAWSVRDSLQF. CDR3 nucleotides: TGTGCCTGGAGTGTACGGGACAGTCTCCAGTTC.

This clonotype has a count of ten or more. The V gene is TRBV4-1, the J gene TRBJ2-3; unclear D gene. Germline lookup yields CDR1 MGHRA and CDR2 YSYEKL. The CDR3 is 16 amino acids. V lost 4 bases and J lost 0, with 14 bases in between. Here the CDR3 DNA reads TGCGCCAGCAGCCCTCCCCTTGGCTCTAGCACAGATACGCAGTATTTT. Protein product: CASSPPLGSSTDTQYF.